The present TCR beta chain was sequenced within a study of T-cell memory formation after mild COVID-19. This clonotype came up a few times. The CDR3 has 16 amino acids. Germline V lookup: CDR1 LGHNA, CDR2 YSLEER. The V and J ends lost 1 base and 2 bases, in that order; junction bases with no gene match: 6. TCR alpha and TCR beta cDNA libraries with sample barcodes and UMIs came from 5'RACE using constant-segment primers. TCRdb itself ran the 5' RACE reads through MiXCR, one entry per CDR3 protein. The sample shows 350,000 to 450,000 distinct CDR3 sequences, over 15% of them seen only once. Sequenced sample: PBMCs or a T cell subset sorted from them (not recorded which). This chain links TRBV4-3 with TRBJ2-7; TRBD2 matches 9 bases. This TCR came from an adult woman who had mild COVID-19 (a few samples of this study predate the infection). Cell type and time point are not known. This CDR3 is CASSQVATSGAYEQYF. The CDR3 nucleotides are TGCGCCAGCAGCCAAGTCGCGACTAGCGGAGCCTACGAGCAGTACTTC.